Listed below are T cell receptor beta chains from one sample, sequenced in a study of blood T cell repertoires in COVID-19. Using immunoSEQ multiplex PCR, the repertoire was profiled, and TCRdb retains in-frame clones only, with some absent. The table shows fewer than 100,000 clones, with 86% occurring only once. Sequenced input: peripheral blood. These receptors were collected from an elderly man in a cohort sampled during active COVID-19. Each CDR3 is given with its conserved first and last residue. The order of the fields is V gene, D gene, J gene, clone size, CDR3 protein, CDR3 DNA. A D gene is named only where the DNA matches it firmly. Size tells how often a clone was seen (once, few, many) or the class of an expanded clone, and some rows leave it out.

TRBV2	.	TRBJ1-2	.	CASSEQVPGYTF	TGTGCCAGCAGTGAACAGGTACCCGGCTACACCTTC
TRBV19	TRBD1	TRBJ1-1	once	CATWTGMNTEAFF	TGTGCCACTTGGACAGGCATGAACACTGAAGCTTTCTTT
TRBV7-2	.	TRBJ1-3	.	CASSLGRQGGSGNTIYF	TGTGCCAGCAGCTTAGGTCGGCAGGGTGGCTCTGGAAACACCATATATTTT
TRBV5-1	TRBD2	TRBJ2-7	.	CASSLEPGGGQGEQYF	TGCGCCAGCAGCTTGGAGCCGGGCGGGGGGCAAGGCGAGCAGTACTTC
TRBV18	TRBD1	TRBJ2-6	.	CASSPRSRTGGSGANVLTF	TGTGCCAGCTCACCAAGGAGCAGGACAGGGGGCTCGGGGGCCAACGTCCTGACTTTC
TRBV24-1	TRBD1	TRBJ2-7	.	CATTIGQGSYEQYF	TGTGCCACCACTATTGGACAGGGGTCCTACGAGCAGTACTTC
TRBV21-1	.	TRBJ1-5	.	CASSRRFF	TGTGCCAGCAGCAGGCGGTTTTTT
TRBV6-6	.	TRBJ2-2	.	CASSASPAGELFF	TGTGCCAGCAGCGCTAGCCCTGCCGGGGAGCTGTTTTTT
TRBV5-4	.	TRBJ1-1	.	CASSPAGGDGTEAFF	TGTGCCAGCAGCCCGGCGGGGGGAGACGGCACTGAAGCTTTCTTT
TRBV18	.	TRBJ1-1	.	CASSPNGGTEAFF	TGTGCCAGCTCACCGAACGGGGGCACTGAAGCTTTCTTT
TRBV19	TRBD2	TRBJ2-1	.	CASRVLAGGPGEQFF	TGTGCCAGTCGGGTCCTCGCGGGGGGGCCTGGTGAGCAGTTCTTC
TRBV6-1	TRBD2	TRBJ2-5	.	CASSELGSGVETQYF	TGTGCCAGCAGTGAACTTGGTAGCGGGGTAGAGACCCAGTACTTC
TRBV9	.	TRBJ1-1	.	CASSLRHLDTEAFF	TGTGCCAGCAGCCTAAGACATCTGGACACTGAAGCTTTCTTT
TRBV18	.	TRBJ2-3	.	CASSQLAESDTQYF	TGTGCCAGCTCGCAATTGGCCGAATCAGATACGCAGTATTTT
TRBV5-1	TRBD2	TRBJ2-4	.	CASSQISGGAAAKNIQYF	TGCGCCAGCAGCCAGATTAGCGGGGGGGCCGCAGCCAAAAACATTCAGTACTTC
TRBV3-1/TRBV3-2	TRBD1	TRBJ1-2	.	CASSQAGQGNGYTF	TGTGCCAGCAGCCAAGCCGGACAGGGGAATGGCTACACCTTC
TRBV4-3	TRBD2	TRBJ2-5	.	CASSQDRLRLAGGEETQYF	TGCGCCAGCAGCCAAGATAGACTTCGGCTAGCGGGGGGCGAAGAGACCCAGTACTTC
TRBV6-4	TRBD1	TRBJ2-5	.	CASSSGTGGFETQYF	TGTGCCAGCAGTTCCGGGACAGGGGGTTTCGAGACCCAGTACTTC
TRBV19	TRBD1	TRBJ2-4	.	CASIWTGGDIQYF	TGTGCCAGTATCTGGACAGGTGGGGACATTCAGTACTTC
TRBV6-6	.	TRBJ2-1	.	CASSRSFPGSSYNEQFF	TGTGCCAGCAGCCGATCATTTCCGGGTAGCTCCTACAATGAGCAGTTCTTC
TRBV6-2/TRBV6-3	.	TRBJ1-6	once	CASSPGQPFTLHF	TGTGCCAGCAGTCCGGGACAACCTTTCACCCTCCACTTT
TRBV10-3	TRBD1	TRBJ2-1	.	CAISNRDSHNEQFF	TGTGCCATCAGTAACCGGGACAGTCACAATGAGCAGTTCTTC
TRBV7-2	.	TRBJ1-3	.	CASSLVGAEGNTIYF	TGTGCCAGCAGCTTAGTGGGTGCGGAGGGAAACACCATATATTTT
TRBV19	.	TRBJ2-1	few	CASSLQGNSYNEQFF	TGTGCCAGTAGTCTCCAGGGAAACTCCTACAATGAGCAGTTCTTC
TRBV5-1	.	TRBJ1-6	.	CASSLSSQAKTLHF	TGCGCCAGCAGCTTGTCTTCACAGGCGAAAACCCTCCACTTT
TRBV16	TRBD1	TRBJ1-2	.	CASSRRDRGSLGPYYTF	TGTGCCAGCAGCCGCCGGGACAGGGGCTCACTCGGCCCCTACTACACCTTC
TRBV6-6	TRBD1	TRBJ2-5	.	CASATPGGMETQYF	TGTGCCAGCGCTACCCCAGGGGGAATGGAGACCCAGTACTTC
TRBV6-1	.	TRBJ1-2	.	CASSEGGSRGYTF	TGTGCCAGCAGTGAAGGAGGATCCCGGGGCTACACCTTC